This T cell receptor beta chain was identified during a study of beta chain features in type 1 diabetes. The study's findings and limits: Sampled from patients, naive, central memory and Treg TCRB repertoires appeared more similar than those sampled from healthy donors. Type 1 diabetes patients had moderately but significantly shorter TCRB CDR3s in all four CD4+ subsets.

This clone was seen a handful of times. What it recognizes is unknown. This CDR3 has 12 residues. Germline CDR1 ENHRY, CDR2 SYGVKD. V gave up 4 bases and J gave up 11 bases, with 11 bases separating them. Each of the CD4+ naive, central memory, regulatory and stem cell-like memory populations was sorted via CD45RO/CCR7/CD25/CD127/CD95/CD27. Reverse transcribing all isolated RNA meant expressed TCRB transcripts were sequenced. Some 4 million reads were obtained on average from naive, central memory and regulatory T cell samples. Profiled with immunoSEQ multiplex PCR; TCRdb holds only in-frame clones, not every one. The profile covers hundreds of thousands of clones, with approximately 11% appearing a single time and 0.017% taken by the ten largest.

The receptor comes from a man aged 25-45 years with type 1 diabetes. The source material was naive CD4+ T cells from blood. The chain carries TRBV10-3 and TRBJ1-4, with D possibly matching TRBD1 (5 bases). The CDR3 spells CAISVRGEKLFF. CDR3 in DNA: TGTGCCATCAGTGTACGGGGGGAGAAACTGTTTTTT.